The 26 T cell receptor beta chains reported below all come from one sample, sequenced in a study of neurological immune-mediated disorders. TCRdb fed the 5' RACE reads into MiXCR, producing one record per CDR3 protein. The sample consists of 55,000 to 70,000 distinct CDR3 sequences, 9.5% to 12% of them appearing once. The sequencing input was PBMCs. These receptor sequences come from a man aged 55 to 69 in good health.

This clonotype has at least ten counts. The chain is built from TRBV3-1 and TRBJ1-1; D gene ambiguous. The germline gives CDR1 LGHDT, CDR2 YNNKEL (reference sequence). Trimming removed 0 bases from V and 1 base from J, with 27 bases in between. The CDR3 is 21 amino acids. The DNA of the CDR3 is TGTGCCAGCAGCCAAGATGATGAACCCGGGATAGTGATTGGCACGAACACTGAAGCTTTCTTT. It yields the protein CASSQDDEPGIVIGTNTEAFF.

This clonotype has at least ten counts. The rearrangement uses TRBV12-3 or TRBV12-4 and TRBJ2-2; 12 nucleotides align to TRBD2. J gave up 6 bases and V 8 bases, and 13 bases lay outside the gene matches. The CDR3 covers 17 residues. The CDR3 DNA reads as TGTGCCAGCTTGGGGGCTAGCGGGGGGGCTAAGGCCGGGGAGCTGTTTTTT. It is translated as CASLGASGGAKAGELFF.

This clonotype was detected ten times or more. The gene calls are TRBV9 and TRBJ2-7; 9 nucleotides match TRBD2. The CDR3 loop spans 17 amino acids. From germline, CDR1 is SGDLS and CDR2 YYNGEE. V was pared by 3 bases and J by 3 bases, with 13 bases of the junction left unmatched. Written as DNA, the CDR3 is TGTGCCAGCAGCGGCAGTAGCGGGGGCTCCGGGGTCTACGAGCAGTACTTC. This gives the protein CASSGSSGGSGVYEQYF.

This rearrangement joins TRBV5-1 to TRBJ2-7; 8 positions agree with TRBD2. CDR1 SGHRS and CDR2 YFSETQ come from the germline V gene. Germline trimming cut 0 bases from V and 2 bases from J; bases unmatched to any gene: 4. The CDR3 runs to 15 residues. CDR3 nucleotides: TGCGCCAGCAGCTTGGTTCCGGGACTAGCCTACGAGCAGTACTTC. Its protein product is CASSLVPGLAYEQYF.

J is TRBJ2-3 and V is TRBV20-1; 7 bases align to TRBD1. Germline-derived CDR1 and CDR2 are DFQATT and SNEGSKA (reference sequence). The J segment lost 3 bases and the V segment lost 2 bases, leaving 2 bases of the junction unmatched. The CDR3 runs to 13 residues. The CDR3 protein is CSARPTGTDTQYF. DNA for the CDR3: TGCAGTGCTAGACCGACAGGGACAGATACGCAGTATTTT.

Many counts were recorded for this clonotype. The V gene is TRBV20-1, the J gene TRBJ2-1; no firm D call. The ends were cut back, 7 bases at V and 10 bases at J, with 11 bases in the middle. CDR1 and CDR2 from the germline V gene are DFQATT and SNEGSKA (reference sequence). CDR3 length: 10 amino acids. This chain's CDR3 is CSGFEREQFF. The CDR3 DNA follows: TGCAGTGGATTTGAGAGAGAGCAGTTCTTC.

In its sample, this clonotype was seen many times. This chain joins TRBV7-6 and TRBJ2-2; TRBD1 aligns across 9 bases. Germline V gives CDR1 SGHVS, CDR2 FNYEAQ. The V gene end was trimmed by 5 bases and the J gene end by 5 bases; junction bases not matched to a gene: 6. This CDR3 has 15 amino acids. The CDR3 coding sequence is TGTGCCAGCAGCCGCGGGACAGGGTTAACCGGGGAGCTGTTTTTT. Amino acids: CASSRGTGLTGELFF.

By frequency in the sample, this clonotype is medium-sized. CDR3 amino acids: CASSLQGAGANVLTF. The CDR3 DNA reads as TGCGCCAGCAGCTTGCAGGGGGCTGGGGCCAACGTCCTGACTTTC. This chain connects TRBV5-1 to TRBJ2-6; 7 bases map to TRBD1. This CDR3 has 15 amino acids. V lost 1 base and J lost 2; bases outside the gene matches: 0. From germline, CDR1 is SGHRS and CDR2 YFSETQ.

There are many counts of this clonotype. This rearrangement joins TRBV29-1 to TRBJ1-1, with 7 nucleotides matching TRBD1. Germline-derived CDR1 and CDR2 are SQVTM and ANQGSEA. The CDR3 consists of 12 residues. Germline trimming cut 7 bases from V and 10 bases from J; bases unmatched to any gene: 12. The CDR3 loop reads CSALVRGTAAFF. The CDR3 coding sequence is TGCAGCGCCCTGGTGAGGGGGACAGCAGCTTTCTTT.

This clonotype was observed at least ten times. This chain joins TRBV10-3 and TRBJ2-3, with D tentatively TRBD2 (5 bases). The V gene's germline CDR1 is ENHRY and CDR2 SYGVKD. The CDR3 length is 14 residues. V was trimmed by 6 bases and J by 0 bases, leaving 10 bases between them. The CDR3 protein is CAIRREASTDTQYF. CDR3 bases: TGTGCCATCAGGAGGGAAGCAAGCACAGATACGCAGTATTTT.

This clonotype was observed at least ten times. The chain has TRBV20-1 and TRBJ1-6; D perhaps matches TRBD1 (5 bases). Trimming cost V 0 bases and J 0 bases, with 12 bases left between them. From germline, CDR1 is DFQATT and CDR2 SNEGSKA (reference sequence). The CDR3 consists of 17 residues. CDR3 residues: CSARDQRTSSYNSPLHF. The CDR3 nucleotides read TGCAGTGCTAGAGATCAGAGGACAAGCTCCTATAATTCACCCCTCCACTTT.

In this sample, this clonotype turned up many times. V is TRBV3-1 and J is TRBJ2-7; D unresolved. The length of the CDR3 is 15 residues. The germline V and J ends were trimmed by 1 base and 4 bases, with 14 bases remaining between them. Germline V gene sequence: CDR1 LGHDT, CDR2 YNNKEL (reference sequence). As DNA, the CDR3 is TGTGCCAGCAGCCAAGCCGCCAATTTGGTTTACGAGCAGTACTTC. Translating it yields CASSQAANLVYEQYF.

This chain uses TRBV7-2 with TRBJ2-1; 9 nucleotides align to TRBD1. Germline assignment: CDR1 SGHTA and CDR2 FQGNSA. The CDR3 spans 15 residues. This CDR3 is CFSSAGGQGNNEQFF. CDR3 coding DNA: TGTTTCAGCAGCGCCGGTGGACAGGGGAACAATGAGCAGTTCTTC. Full variable domain (remainder filled in from reference TRBV7-2 and TRBJ2-1): GAGVSQSPSNKVTEKGKDVELRCDPISGHTALYWYRQSLGQGLEFLIYFQGNSAPDKSGLPSDRFSAERTGGSVSTLTIQRTQQEDSAVYLCFSSAGGQGNNEQFFGPGTRLTVL.

The chain employs TRBV5-6 and TRBJ1-1; D not resolved. Germline values: CDR1 SGHDT, CDR2 YYEEEE. V dropped 0 bases and J dropped 2 bases, with 14 bases sitting between them. The CDR3 is 16 residues long. CDR3: CASSLVGGASNTEAFF. CDR3 DNA: TGTGCCAGCAGCTTGGTAGGCGGTGCAAGTAACACTGAAGCTTTCTTT.

This clonotype was detected many times. The chain recombines TRBV6-2 or TRBV6-3 with TRBJ2-7; 8 nucleotides agree with TRBD1. This CDR3 is 16 amino acids long. V shed 4 bases, J shed 5 bases, and the junction held 13 bases outside the gene matches. In germline, CDR1 is MNHEY, CDR2 SVGEGT. CDR3 nucleotides: TGTGCCAGCAGTTCCCTTTGGACAGGGCCGCCGGACGAGCAGTACTTC. This sequence encodes CASSSLWTGPPDEQYF.

On this clonotype: A single base separates this from a much larger clone, so it may be a read error. The chain is built from TRBV20-1 and TRBJ1-2, with D unresolved. Germline assignment: CDR1 DFQATT and CDR2 SNEGSKA (reference sequence). The CDR3 runs 11 residues. CDR3: CSAKFNYCYTF. The DNA for the CDR3 is TGCAGTGCTAAATTTAACTATTGCTACACCTTC.

This clonotype was recorded many times. This chain uses TRBV7-8 with TRBJ2-1; the D gene could be TRBD1 or TRBD2 (5 bases each). Germline lookup yields CDR1 SGHVS and CDR2 FQNEAQ. The CDR3 has 15 residues. Deletions cut 2 bases from V and 8 bases from J, with 16 bases between. CDR3 DNA sequence: TGTGCCAGCAGCTTACTACCGCTACTGGGGGATGAGCAGTTCTTC. Its translation: CASSLLPLLGDEQFF.

This clonotype was seen ten or more times. V gene TRBV12-3 or TRBV12-4 combines with J gene TRBJ2-7, with 7 bases identical to TRBD1. V lost 5 bases and J lost 6; bases outside the gene matches: 10. The CDR3 contains 14 residues. The CDR3 region has the DNA TGTGCCAGCAGTCTACAGGACAGGTCGGGCGAGCAGTACTTC. It translates to CASSLQDRSGEQYF.

This clonotype was found many times. This sequence joins TRBV7-2 and TRBJ1-1, with D uncertain. The germline V and J ends were trimmed by 2 bases and 4 bases, with 5 bases remaining between them. CDR3 size: 12 residues. The germline V gene encodes CDR1 SGHTA and CDR2 FQGNSA. The CDR3 loop reads CASSLQLTEAFF. The DNA of the CDR3 is TGTGCCAGCAGCTTACAGCTCACTGAAGCTTTCTTT.

The table lists this clonotype with many counts. The rearrangement links TRBV7-2 to TRBJ1-6, with D maybe TRBD1 (5 bases). The CDR3 loop spans 15 amino acids. In germline, CDR1 is SGHTA, CDR2 FQGNSA. V was shortened by 6 bases and J by 7 bases, with 16 bases between the two germline ends. The CDR3 DNA is TGTGCCAGCAGACCAGGGCTCCAGGGCAATTCACCCCTCCACTTT. This sequence encodes CASRPGLQGNSPLHF.

In its sample, this clonotype was seen a few times. V and J are TRBV12-3 or TRBV12-4 and TRBJ1-1, with TRBD1 as a possible D gene (5 bases). Between the trimmed V and J ends, which lost 5 bases and 3 bases, there was a span of 16 bases. The CDR3 totals 15 residues. The CDR3 region is CASSGSLGAYTEAFF. The CDR3 DNA reads as TGTGCCAGCAGTGGGTCCCTCGGGGCGTACACTGAAGCTTTCTTT.

This clonotype was detected many times. The rearrangement joins TRBV20-1 to TRBJ2-5; D possibly corresponds to TRBD1 (5 bases). The length of the CDR3 is 15 residues. Trimming removed 0 bases at V and 6 bases at J, with 17 bases between. Germline CDR1 is DFQATT and CDR2 is SNEGSKA (reference sequence). The CDR3 bases are TGCAGTGCTAGAGATACAGGCAGTCAAATGAAGACCCAGTACTTC. This encodes CSARDTGSQMKTQYF.

In this sample, this clonotype turned up many times. The chain is built from TRBV7-2 and TRBJ1-1; D ambiguous. Germline-derived CDR1 and CDR2 are SGHTA and FQGNSA. Trimming took 1 base from V and 7 from J, leaving 16 bases between them. The CDR3 has 15 residues. The CDR3 loop reads CASSLGGGPQVEAFF. The CDR3 DNA reads TGTGCCAGCAGCTTAGGGGGTGGCCCTCAGGTTGAAGCTTTCTTT.

This clonotype was counted many times. The chain recombines TRBV20-1 with TRBJ2-2; 8 bases map to TRBD1. The CDR3 runs to 14 residues. Germline CDR1 DFQATT, CDR2 SNEGSKA (reference sequence). V shed 5 bases and J 0 bases; nucleotides not matched to a gene: 2. For the CDR3, the DNA is TGCAGTGCTGCACAGGGGGCGAACACCGGGGAGCTGTTTTTT. The encoded protein is CSAAQGANTGELFF.

This clonotype was picked up many times. The rearrangement links TRBV3-1 to TRBJ1-5; 10 nucleotides align to TRBD1. The CDR3 spans 15 residues. J gave up 7 bases and V 1 base, and 4 bases lay outside the gene matches. Germline V gene sequence: CDR1 LGHDT, CDR2 YNNKEL (reference sequence). The CDR3 protein is CASSQGQGASQPQHF. CDR3 nucleotide sequence: TGTGCCAGCAGCCAAGGACAGGGGGCTTCGCAGCCCCAGCATTTT.

This clonotype was seen ten or more times. V gene TRBV28 combines with J gene TRBJ1-2; D may be TRBD1 (5 bases). The CDR3 contains 11 residues. CDR1 and CDR2 (germline): MDHEN, SYDVKM. The V end was cut by 9 bases, the J end by 8 bases, with 13 bases between. The CDR3 DNA follows: TGTGCCAGTTCCGGGACGCGAGGCTACACCTTC. This encodes CASSGTRGYTF.